The entry that follows covers one T cell receptor beta chain sequence. This entry belongs to a study of blood T cell repertoires in COVID-19. In the original processing: It was from reference gene primer amplification that nucleated cell counts were estimated. Only in-frame clones appear in the TCRdb table, and some are missing; sequencing was by immunoSEQ multiplex PCR. V, J and clone size derive from that table, while D and trimming were established from the DNA sequence. The sample includes 110,000 to 150,000 clones, around four fifths seen only once; the top ten take 5% to 7%. CDR3 length: 16 residues. From germline, CDR1 is MNHEY and CDR2 SMNVEV (reference sequence). The V and J ends lost 5 bases and 3 bases respectively, with 20 bases between them.

The J gene is TRBJ2-7, the V gene TRBV27; maybe TRBD1 (5 bases). Source material: PBMCs or T cells enriched from blood (not recorded which). The clonotype comes from a woman aged 50 to 60 who had recovered from COVID-19. The CDR3 bases are TGTGCCAGCAGTGCGACACAGGTTGATGGGGTCTACGAGCAGTACTTC. Encoded protein: CASSATQVDGVYEQYF.